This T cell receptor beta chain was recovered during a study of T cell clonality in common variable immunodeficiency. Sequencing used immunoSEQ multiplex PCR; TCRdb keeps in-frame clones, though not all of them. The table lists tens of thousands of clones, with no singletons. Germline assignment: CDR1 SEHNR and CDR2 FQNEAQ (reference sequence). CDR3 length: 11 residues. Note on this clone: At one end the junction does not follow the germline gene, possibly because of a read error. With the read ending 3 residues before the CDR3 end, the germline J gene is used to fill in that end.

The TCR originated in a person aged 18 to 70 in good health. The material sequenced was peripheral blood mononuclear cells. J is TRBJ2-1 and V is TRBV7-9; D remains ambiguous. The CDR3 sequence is CASSSYDEQFF. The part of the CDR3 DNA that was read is TGTGCCAGCAGCTCCTACGATGAG.